This T cell receptor (beta chain) was profiled in a study of control samples from healthy donors and cancer patients. Assay used: immunoSEQ multiplex PCR; TCRdb lists only in-frame clones, some missing. The sample holds under 140,000 clones, over 75% seen once. V gave up 2 bases and J gave up 5 bases, with 14 bases separating them. In germline, CDR1 is LGHNA, CDR2 YNFKEQ. The CDR3 loop spans 15 amino acids. Sequences were obtained from PBMCs. The rearrangement uses TRBV4-2 and TRBJ2-3; D assignment may be TRBD1 or TRBD2 (6 bases each). The sequence was obtained from a woman aged 55-70 years with lung cancer. The DNA for the CDR3 is TGTGCCAGCAGCCAAAGAGCCGGAGGGGGAGATACGCAGTATTTT. Residues: CASSQRAGGGDTQYF.